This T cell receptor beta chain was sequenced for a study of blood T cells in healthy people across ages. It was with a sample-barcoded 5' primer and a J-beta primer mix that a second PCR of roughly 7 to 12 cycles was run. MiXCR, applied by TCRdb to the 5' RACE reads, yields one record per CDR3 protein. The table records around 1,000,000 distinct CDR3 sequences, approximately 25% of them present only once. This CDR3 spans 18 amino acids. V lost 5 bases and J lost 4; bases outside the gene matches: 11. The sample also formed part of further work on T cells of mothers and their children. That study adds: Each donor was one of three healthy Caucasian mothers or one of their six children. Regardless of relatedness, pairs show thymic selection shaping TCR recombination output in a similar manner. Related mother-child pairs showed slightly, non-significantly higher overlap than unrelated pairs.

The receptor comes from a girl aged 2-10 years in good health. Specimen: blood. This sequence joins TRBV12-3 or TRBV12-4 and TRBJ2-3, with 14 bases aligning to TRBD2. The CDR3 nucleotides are TGTGCCAGCAGTCCTGAAGGGACTAGCGGGAGATGGGCAGATACGCAGTATTTT. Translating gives CASSPEGTSGRWADTQYF.